One sample yielded the 19 T cell receptor beta chains listed below, sequenced in a study of T cell changes during pregnancy in multiple sclerosis. Profiled with immunoSEQ multiplex PCR; TCRdb holds only in-frame clones, not every one. Of some 96,000 clones listed, roughly 90% are singletons. Sample: peripheral blood, taken after pregnancy. Every receptor here comes from a female donor with multiple sclerosis, enrolled in a pregnancy study.

The chain recombines TRBV9 with TRBJ2-2; 10 bases line up with TRBD2. The CDR3 consists of 14 residues. Germline CDR1 and CDR2: SGDLS and YYNGEE. The V gene end was trimmed by 4 bases and the J gene end by 10 bases; junction bases not matched to a gene: 7. CDR3: CASSSQRGGMELFF. CDR3 bases: TGTGCCAGCAGCTCCCAGCGGGGGGGCATGGAGCTGTTTTTT.

The V call is TRBV7-3, the J call TRBJ2-5, with 7 bases matching TRBD2. The trim removed 5 bases at V and 3 bases at J, leaving 3 bases unmatched. CDR1 is SGHTA and CDR2 is FQGTGA in the germline V gene. The CDR3 length is 13 residues. The CDR3 nucleotides read TGTGCCAGCAGCAGGACTAGAGAAGAGACCCAGTACTTC. Protein product: CASSRTREETQYF.

V gene TRBV30 combines with J gene TRBJ2-2, with D possibly TRBD2 on 6 matching bases. Trimming took 3 bases from V and 5 from J, leaving 19 bases between them. CDR1 and CDR2 from the germline V gene are GTSNPN and SVGIG (reference sequence). CDR3 length: 16 amino acids. The CDR3 bases are TGTGCCTGGAGGAGGGCGGAGACTAGATTGACCGGGGAGCTGTTTTTT. Its translation: CAWRRAETRLTGELFF. Full variable domain (rest looked up from reference TRBV30 and TRBJ2-2): SQTIHQWPATLVQPVGSPLSLECTVEGTSNPNLYWYRQAAGRGLQLLFYSVGIGQISSEVPQNLSASRPQDRQFILSSKKLLLSDSGFYLCAWRRAETRLTGELFFGEGSRLTVL.

The V and J genes are TRBV7-8 and TRBJ2-1, with D perhaps TRBD1 (5 bases). Germline V gene sequence: CDR1 SGHVS, CDR2 FQNEAQ. The CDR3 is 15 residues long. The V and J ends lost 1 base and 0 bases respectively, with 7 bases between them. In DNA form, the CDR3 reads TGTGCCAGCAGCTTAGACAGGAGCTCCTACAATGAGCAGTTCTTC. This gives the protein CASSLDRSSYNEQFF.

The J gene is TRBJ2-2, the V gene TRBV7-6; 11 bases are a match to TRBD1. J lost 5 bases, V lost 5 bases, and 19 bases had no gene match. Germline V gene lookup returns CDR1 SGHVS and CDR2 FNYEAQ. The CDR3 is 20 amino acids. DNA for the CDR3: TGTGCCAGCAGCGCTCCTCGGACAGGGGGCGTTAGTACGAGGACCGGGGAGCTGTTTTTT. It is translated as CASSAPRTGGVSTRTGELFF.

The chain uses TRBV30 and TRBJ2-4, with a weak D call TRBD2 (6 bases). The germline CDR1 and CDR2 sequences are GTSNPN and SVGIG (reference sequence). This CDR3 region has 14 residues. V was cut by 3 bases and J by 0 bases, with 9 bases left in between. In DNA, the CDR3 is TGTGCCTGGAGGACGGGACTAGCCAAAAACATTCAGTACTTC. Its protein product is CAWRTGLAKNIQYF.

The V gene is TRBV5-1, the J gene TRBJ2-5; D is possibly TRBD1 (5 bases). Germline V gene lookup returns CDR1 SGHRS and CDR2 YFSETQ. The V gene lost 6 bases and the J gene lost 2 bases, with 11 bases spanning the gap. This CDR3 comprises 13 residues. The CDR3 loop is CASNAGSQETQYF. CDR3 in DNA: TGCGCCAGCAACGCAGGGTCACAAGAGACCCAGTACTTC.

The J gene is TRBJ2-7, the V gene TRBV28, with 7 bases lining up with TRBD1. The germline V gene has CDR1 MDHEN and CDR2 SYDVKM. Germline trimming cut 6 bases from V and 2 bases from J; bases unmatched to any gene: 7. The CDR3 totals 14 residues. The DNA of the CDR3 is TGTGCCAGCAGGGCCGGGACAGAAGCCTACGAGCAGTACTTC. Encoded protein: CASRAGTEAYEQYF. Full variable domain (remainder filled in from reference TRBV28 and TRBJ2-7): DVKVTQSSRYLVKRTGEKVFLECVQDMDHENMFWYRQDPGLGLRLIYFSYDVKMKEKGDIPEGYSVSREKKERFSLILESASTNQTSMYLCASRAGTEAYEQYFGPGTRLTVT.

About this clone: The same CDR3 can be traced to other DNA sequences in this sample. In DNA, the CDR3 is TGTGCCAGCAGTGAGGCGGGAGGCACAGATACGCAGTATTTT. The encoded protein is CASSEAGGTDTQYF. The rearrangement joins TRBV6-4 to TRBJ2-3; 7 bases are a match to TRBD2. The CDR3 length is 14 residues. Trimming cost V 3 bases and J 1 base; bases outside gene matches: 1. Germline V lookup: CDR1 MRHNA, CDR2 SNTAGT.

This clone was seen a single time. The chain recombines TRBV7-9 with TRBJ2-3; possibly TRBD2 for D (5 bases). CDR3 length equals 15 residues. Trimming removed 3 bases from V and 4 bases from J, with 14 bases in between. Per the germline V gene, CDR1 is SEHNR and CDR2 is FQNEAQ (reference sequence). The CDR3 bases are TGTGCCAGCAGCTTCTCTAGCCGGGTTTCAGATACGCAGTATTTT. Translated, it gives CASSFSSRVSDTQYF.

V usage is TRBV2 and J usage is TRBJ1-5; no clear D gene. The CDR3 sequence is 16 residues long. Germline V gene sequence: CDR1 SNHLY, CDR2 FYNNEI. Trimming cost V 4 bases and J 3 bases, with 16 bases left between them. CDR3 residues: CASSGDLGEVNQPQHF. The CDR3 coding sequence is TGTGCCAGCAGTGGTGACCTCGGAGAGGTCAATCAGCCCCAGCATTTT.

The chain joins TRBV29-1 to TRBJ2-7; 9 positions match TRBD1. The CDR3 loop spans 14 amino acids. J lost 3 bases, V lost 3 bases, and 6 bases had no gene match. CDR1 is SQVTM, CDR2 ANQGSEA, per germline. CDR3 sequence reads: CSVEAGTGHYEQYF. The CDR3 nucleotides are TGCAGCGTTGAGGCCGGGACAGGGCACTACGAGCAGTACTTC.

The chain joins TRBV9 to TRBJ1-2; 7 bases align to TRBD1. The CDR3 contains 15 residues. Germline loops: CDR1 SGDLS, CDR2 YYNGEE. V was clipped by 0 bases and J by 7 bases; unmatched bases: 9. The CDR3 coding sequence is TGTGCCAGCAGCGTAGGGGGACAGCCATCGGGTGGCTACACCTTC. This codes for CASSVGGQPSGGYTF.

The rearrangement uses TRBV30 and TRBJ2-7; 12 bases are a match to TRBD1. This CDR3 has 15 residues. Germline V lookup: CDR1 GTSNPN, CDR2 SVGIG (reference sequence). Trimming took 7 bases from V and 4 from J; bases not matched to a gene: 11. The CDR3 reads CASSPQGQGAYEQYF. CDR3 nucleotides: TGTGCCTCCTCCCCGCAGGGACAGGGGGCTTACGAGCAGTACTTC.

The chain employs TRBV19 and TRBJ1-2, with TRBD1 identical over 8 bases. Germline V gene data show CDR1 as LNHDA and CDR2 as SQIVND (reference sequence). V dropped 6 bases and J dropped 4; count of bases not matched to a gene: 7. CDR3 length equals 14 residues. The CDR3 DNA reads TGTGCCAGTAGCCAGGGGGCCAACCCCTATGGCTACACCTTC. Its protein is CASSQGANPYGYTF.

The gene calls are TRBV25-1 and TRBJ2-5; TRBD1 aligns across 11 bases. CDR1 and CDR2 (germline): MGHDK, SYGVNS. J gave up 5 bases and V 4 bases, and 6 bases lay outside the gene matches. This CDR3 contains 15 residues. In DNA form, the CDR3 reads TGTGCCAGCAGTGGGATCTGGACAGGGGGCGAGACCCAGTACTTC. This codes for CASSGIWTGGETQYF.

The rearrangement joins TRBV7-9 to TRBJ1-5; D not certain. The CDR3 spans 12 residues. The V gene's germline CDR1 is SEHNR and CDR2 FQNEAQ (reference sequence). Trimming took 5 bases from V and 6 from J, leaving 8 bases between them. For the CDR3, the DNA is TGTGCCAGCAGCCCCGAGGCTCAGCCCCAGCATTTT. Protein product: CASSPEAQPQHF.

J is TRBJ2-1 and V is TRBV28, with 14 positions matching TRBD2. In germline, CDR1 is MDHEN, CDR2 SYDVKM. The V gene end was trimmed by 8 bases and the J gene end by 6 bases; junction bases not matched to a gene: 6. CDR3 size: 15 residues. Here the CDR3 reads CASQGGTSGSNEQFF. CDR3 DNA: TGTGCCAGCCAAGGGGGGACTAGCGGGAGCAATGAGCAGTTCTTC.

The chain carries TRBV6-6 and TRBJ2-1; 10 nucleotides agree with TRBD2. CDR1 and CDR2 (germline): MNHNY, SVGAGI (reference sequence). The junction had 10 bases not matched to a gene; V was cut back by 5 bases and J by 9 bases. This CDR3 contains 15 residues. This CDR3 reads CASSPLSSGRSEQFF. The CDR3 DNA reads as TGTGCCAGCAGTCCCCTCTCTAGCGGGAGATCTGAGCAGTTCTTC.